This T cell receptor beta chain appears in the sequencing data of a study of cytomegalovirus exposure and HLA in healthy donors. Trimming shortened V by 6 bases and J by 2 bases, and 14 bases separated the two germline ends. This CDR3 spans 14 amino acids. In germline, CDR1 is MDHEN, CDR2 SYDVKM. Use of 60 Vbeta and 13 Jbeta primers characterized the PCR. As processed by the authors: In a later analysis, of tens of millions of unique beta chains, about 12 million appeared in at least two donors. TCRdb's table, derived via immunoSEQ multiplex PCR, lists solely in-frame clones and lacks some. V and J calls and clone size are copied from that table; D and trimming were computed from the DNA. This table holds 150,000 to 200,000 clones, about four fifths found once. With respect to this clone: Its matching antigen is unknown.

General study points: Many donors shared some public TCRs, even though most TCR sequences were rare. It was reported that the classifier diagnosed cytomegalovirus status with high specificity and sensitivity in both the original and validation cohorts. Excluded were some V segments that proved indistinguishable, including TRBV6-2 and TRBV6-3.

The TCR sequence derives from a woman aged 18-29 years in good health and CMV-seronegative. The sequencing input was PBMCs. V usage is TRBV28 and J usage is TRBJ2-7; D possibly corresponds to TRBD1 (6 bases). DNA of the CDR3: TGTGCCAGCAGAAGACAGGTCGGTCCCTACGAGCAGTACTTC. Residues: CASRRQVGPYEQYF.